The entry that follows covers one T cell receptor beta chain sequence. Antigen specificity is unknown. One junction end does not reproduce the germline sequence, and a read error may be involved. MiXCR, run by TCRdb on the reads, gives a single entry per CDR3 protein. Of about 260,000 distinct CDR3 sequences listed, approximately 13% are singletons. CDR3 size: 17 residues. From germline, CDR1 is SGHVS and CDR2 FNYEAQ. The source of the sample is a study of T cell repertoires in cytomegalovirus infection. Across the study: CMV infection plus the matching HLA type was flagged by public TCR beta signatures. Study-level findings and limits: HLA-C-restricted CMV clonotypes gave the most frequent clonotype in two of eight donors. Totalled public TCR beta family frequency picked out people who carried CMV plus the relevant HLA.

V gene TRBV7-6 combines with J gene TRBJ2-7; 8 bases are a match to TRBD2. The sequence was obtained from a human donor in good health (CMV status not recorded). Some clones in this sample may be carry-over from other donors' samples. What was sequenced was PBMCs. The CDR3 bases are TGTGCCATCAGCTTAGCCCGGGGGGGGGCGTCTAGGTACGAGCAGTACTTC. This codes for CAISLARGGASRYEQYF.